These 21 T cell receptor beta chains originate from one sample sequenced in a study of T cell responses to AZD1222 COVID-19 vaccine. The assay was immunoSEQ multiplex PCR, and TCRdb's table has in-frame clones only and misses some. The sample has about 160,000 clones, 85% to 95% seen once. Material: peripheral blood, obtained on day 0 of AZD1222 vaccination. These receptors all come from an adult in good health.

This chain uses TRBV18 with TRBJ2-1, with 10 nucleotides matching TRBD2. CDR1 KGHSH and CDR2 LQKENI come from the germline V gene. CDR3 length: 16 residues. Trimming cost V 2 bases and J 7 bases; bases outside gene matches: 8. The CDR3: CASSPVGAGGRNEQFF. In DNA, the CDR3 is TGTGCCAGCTCACCAGTTGGAGCGGGGGGGCGGAATGAGCAGTTCTTC.

CDR3 coding DNA: TGCGCCAGCAGGCCAGGGGGTGCTGGAAACACCATATATTTT. Its translation is CASRPGGAGNTIYF. The chain carries TRBV23-1 and TRBJ1-3, with 7 bases lining up with TRBD1. TRBV23-1 is flagged as an ORF with uncertain function. The length of the CDR3 is 14 residues. With V trimmed by 6 bases and J by 2 bases, 4 bases remained unmatched.

For the CDR3, the DNA is TGTGCCATCAGGGGGACTGGGATCTATGGCTACACCTTC. Its protein is CAIRGTGIYGYTF. This chain uses TRBV10-3 with TRBJ1-2; possibly TRBD1 for D (5 bases). The germline V and J ends were trimmed by 6 bases and 4 bases, with 12 bases remaining between them. Germline V CDR1 and CDR2: ENHRY, SYGVKD. The CDR3 length is 13 residues.

The chain joins TRBV27 to TRBJ2-1; the match to TRBD2 covers 16 bases. V dropped 10 bases and J dropped 7; count of bases not matched to a gene: 7. CDR1 is MNHEY and CDR2 is SMNVEV in the germline V gene (reference sequence). The CDR3 length is 15 residues. CDR3 residues: CATGTSGGAQNEQFF. DNA of the CDR3: TGTGCCACCGGGACTAGCGGGGGGGCCCAAAATGAGCAGTTCTTC.

A single count supports this clone. This CDR3 is also generated by other DNA sequences in the sample. The gene calls are TRBV7-9 and TRBJ2-5; no reliable D call. V was clipped by 0 bases and J by 5 bases, with 1 base between them. The germline V gene encodes CDR1 SEHNR and CDR2 FQNEAQ (reference sequence). This CDR3 has 11 amino acids. For the CDR3, the DNA is TGTGCCAGCAGCTTAGCCGAGACCCAGTACTTC. This codes for CASSLAETQYF.

V is TRBV6-5 and J is TRBJ1-6; no clear D. Per the germline V gene, CDR1 is MNHEY and CDR2 is SVGAGI. Trimming shortened V by 1 base and J by 9 bases, and 10 bases separated the two germline ends. This CDR3 has 14 residues. CDR3 residues: CASSYFTVGSPLHF. CDR3 nucleotide sequence: TGTGCCAGCAGTTACTTTACCGTAGGTTCACCCCTCCACTTT.

The V call is TRBV5-4, the J call TRBJ2-7; the match to TRBD2 covers 8 bases. Germline loops: CDR1 SGHNT, CDR2 YYREEE (reference sequence). V was clipped by 3 bases and J by 4 bases; unmatched bases: 9. The CDR3 covers 15 residues. This chain's CDR3 is CASSSSPLAGYEQYF. In DNA form, the CDR3 reads TGTGCCAGCAGCTCCTCCCCTTTAGCGGGGTACGAGCAGTACTTC.

The chain links TRBV18 to TRBJ1-1; TRBD1 agrees at 8 bases. The CDR3 extends over 15 amino acids. CDR1 and CDR2 (germline): KGHSH, LQKENI. Trimming removed 1 base from V and 4 bases from J; junction bases left unmatched: 5. CDR3 in DNA: TGTGCCAGCTCACCACTAATAGACAGGGGCACTGAAGCTTTCTTT. Protein sequence: CASSPLIDRGTEAFF.

This chain links TRBV7-8 with TRBJ2-1; D possibly matches TRBD1 or TRBD2 (5 bases each). V lost 3 bases and J lost 10, with 13 bases in between. CDR1 is SGHVS, CDR2 FQNEAQ, per germline. The CDR3 has 13 amino acids. The CDR3 is CASSLARENEQFF. CDR3 in DNA: TGTGCCAGCAGCTTGGCCAGGGAGAACGAGCAGTTCTTC.

The V gene is TRBV10-3, the J gene TRBJ1-1, with unresolved D. CDR1 ENHRY and CDR2 SYGVKD come from the germline V gene. V dropped 6 bases and J dropped 1 base, with 6 bases sitting between them. The CDR3 has 12 residues. CDR3 nucleotides: TGTGCCATCAGGGGGTCGAACACTGAAGCTTTCTTT. This translates into CAIRGSNTEAFF.

J is TRBJ2-2 and V is TRBV4-3; 10 bases map to TRBD2. Germline values: CDR1 LGHNA, CDR2 YSLEER. The ends lost 3 bases at V and 2 bases at J; junction bases unmatched: 15. This CDR3 spans 20 amino acids. CDR3 amino acids: CASSQIPPLAGEINTGELFF. The CDR3 DNA sequence: TGCGCCAGCAGCCAGATACCCCCCCTAGCGGGGGAGATAAACACCGGGGAGCTGTTTTTT.

The gene calls are TRBV30 and TRBJ1-4; possible D gene TRBD1, 5 bases. Germline V gene data show CDR1 as GTSNPN and CDR2 as SVGIG (reference sequence). The CDR3 sequence is 17 residues long. V was pared by 0 bases and J by 5 bases, with 19 bases between. CDR3 nucleotide sequence: TGTGCCTGGAGTGTACTGTCATGGGGCGAACGGAATGAAAAACTGTTTTTT. Translation gives CAWSVLSWGERNEKLFF.

CDR3 DNA sequence: TGTGCCAGCAGCTTAGGATATAGCGGGCTGAACACCGGGGAGCTGTTTTTT. Protein sequence: CASSLGYSGLNTGELFF. The V and J genes are TRBV11-3 and TRBJ2-2, with 7 bases identical to TRBD2. V gave up 1 base and J gave up 1 base; unmatched junction bases: 6. CDR1 SGHNT and CDR2 YENEEA come from the germline V gene. The CDR3 consists of 17 residues.

This sequence joins TRBV4-1 and TRBJ2-4; 11 bases line up with TRBD2. With 1 base clipped from V and 6 bases from J, the junction kept 8 bases outside the gene matches. CDR3 length: 17 amino acids. The germline V gene encodes CDR1 MGHRA and CDR2 YSYEKL. CDR3 sequence (DNA): TGCGCCAGCAGCCAAGTGATAGCGGGGGGGCCGAGAAACATTCAGTACTTC. Translated: CASSQVIAGGPRNIQYF.

The chain links TRBV6-5 to TRBJ1-1; D is unresolved. The length of the CDR3 is 14 residues. In germline, CDR1 is MNHEY, CDR2 SVGAGI. Trimming left V 6 bases short and J 3 bases short, with 14 bases between. As DNA, the CDR3 is TGTGCCAGCAGCTTCAGTGAGGGAGACACTGAAGCTTTCTTT. This encodes CASSFSEGDTEAFF.

This chain links TRBV7-8 with TRBJ1-3; D remains unclear. From germline, CDR1 is SGHVS and CDR2 FQNEAQ. This CDR3 is built from 19 residues. Trimming removed 4 bases from V and 9 bases from J, with 31 bases in between. This CDR3 is CASSSFTTRTSDIRSTIYF. CDR3 coding DNA: TGTGCCAGCAGCTCCTTTACTACACGGACTTCCGATATTAGGAGCACCATATATTTT.

This sequence joins TRBV4-3 and TRBJ2-3; D is unresolved. Germline V lookup: CDR1 LGHNA, CDR2 YSLEER. The CDR3 sequence is 15 residues long. Trimming took off 1 base at V and 2 bases at J, with 10 bases between the two ends. The CDR3 DNA reads as TGCGCCAGCAGCCAAGTGGGCTTTCCCACAGATACGCAGTATTTT. Its translation: CASSQVGFPTDTQYF.

V gene TRBV18 combines with J gene TRBJ1-2; TRBD1 might be the D (6 bases). The CDR3 spans 14 residues. The V end lost 3 bases, the J end lost 0 bases, and 8 bases lay between the germline ends. The germline V gene encodes CDR1 KGHSH and CDR2 LQKENI. The CDR3 DNA reads as TGTGCCAGCTCACCGGACAGCACTAACTATGGCTACACCTTC. It codes for CASSPDSTNYGYTF.

This clone showed up just once. V and J are TRBV9 and TRBJ1-2, with D possibly matching TRBD1 (6 bases). Germline loops: CDR1 SGDLS, CDR2 YYNGEE. CDR3 length: 15 residues. Trimming stripped 0 bases from V and 4 bases from J, with 13 bases between. Here the CDR3 DNA reads TGTGCCAGCAGCGTAGATTGGGGGGCTCCCTATGGCTACACCTTC. As protein: CASSVDWGAPYGYTF.

The gene calls are TRBV12-3 or TRBV12-4 and TRBJ1-1; D is uncertain. V was clipped by 5 bases and J by 6 bases, with 10 bases between them. The CDR3 sequence is 12 residues long. In nucleotides, the CDR3 is TGTGCCAGCAGTAGAAGGGAGGCTGAAGCTTTCTTT. Translated, it gives CASSRREAEAFF.

This clone appeared a few times. This chain uses TRBV7-8 with TRBJ2-1; 7 bases are shared with TRBD2. The CDR3 consists of 14 residues. Trimming cost V 8 bases and J 4 bases; bases outside gene matches: 8. From germline, CDR1 is SGHVS and CDR2 FQNEAQ. CDR3 sequence: CASRPSGAYNEQFF. DNA of the CDR3: TGTGCCAGCCGTCCGAGCGGGGCATACAATGAGCAGTTCTTC.